The 6 T cell receptor beta chains below come from one sample, sequenced in a study of T cells in localized non-small cell lung cancer. Libraries were prepared by immunoSEQ multiplex PCR; TCRdb keeps only in-frame clonotypes and omits some of them. In the table there are under 150,000 clones, roughly 90% of which are singletons. Sequencing was performed on peripheral blood, taken before any cancer treatment. These receptors were obtained from a female donor of 60 years or more with stage I lung adenocarcinoma.

The chain recombines TRBV6-5 with TRBJ2-7; the match to TRBD2 covers 9 bases. The V gene end was trimmed by 0 bases and the J gene end by 2 bases; junction bases not matched to a gene: 2. In germline, CDR1 is MNHEY, CDR2 SVGAGI. This CDR3 region has 15 residues. The CDR3 loop reads CASSYSSSGTYEQYF. The CDR3 DNA sequence: TGTGCCAGCAGTTACTCTTCTAGCGGGACCTACGAGCAGTACTTC.

The chain joins TRBV30 to TRBJ1-1, with D hard to call. Germline V CDR1 and CDR2: GTSNPN, SVGIG (reference sequence). There are 13 residues in the CDR3. The V end lost 0 bases, the J end lost 3 bases, and 8 bases lay between the germline ends. CDR3: CAWSVRVDTEAFF. The CDR3 DNA reads as TGTGCCTGGAGTGTACGGGTAGACACTGAAGCTTTCTTT.

The chain carries TRBV5-6 and TRBJ2-5, with 12 bases fitting TRBD2. CDR1 and CDR2 from the germline V gene are SGHDT and YYEEEE. V trimming: 0 bases; J trimming: 0 bases; junction bases outside the gene matches: 9. The CDR3 has 19 amino acids. The CDR3 loop reads CASSLGRGLAGGYQETQYF. The DNA of the CDR3 is TGTGCCAGCAGCTTGGGCCGAGGCCTAGCGGGAGGGTACCAAGAGACCCAGTACTTC.

The J gene is TRBJ2-1, the V gene TRBV2; D unclear. The CDR3 length is 14 residues. Germline CDR1 reads SNHLY; CDR2 reads FYNNEI. Trimming took 6 bases from V and 2 from J, leaving 11 bases between them. The chain's CDR3 is CASSPLRPYNEQFF. CDR3 sequence (DNA): TGTGCCAGCAGCCCCTTGCGACCCTACAATGAGCAGTTCTTC.

The rearrangement uses TRBV5-1 and TRBJ2-3; 7 nucleotides match TRBD2. Looked up from germline, CDR1 is SGHRS and CDR2 is YFSETQ. With V trimmed by 4 bases and J by 6 bases, 8 bases remained unmatched. CDR3 length equals 14 residues. This CDR3 is CASSPFTSDDTQYF. In DNA form, the CDR3 reads TGCGCCAGCAGCCCGTTTACTAGCGATGATACGCAGTATTTT.

This clone was seen at least ten times. The rearrangement links TRBV4-2 to TRBJ2-7; perhaps TRBD2 as D (6 bases). There are 11 residues in the CDR3. Germline V lookup: CDR1 LGHNA, CDR2 YNFKEQ. Trimming took off 5 bases at V and 4 bases at J, with 6 bases between the two ends. CDR3 protein: CASSGGYEQYF. CDR3 sequence (DNA): TGTGCCAGCAGCGGGGGGTACGAGCAGTACTTC.